This paragraph covers one TCR beta chain sequence. Its antigen is unknown. No much larger clonotype is one base removed from it; base qualities were not supplied. This record belongs to a study of T cell responses to AZD1222 COVID-19 vaccine (dated by TCRdb to about 2021). The study in broad terms: AZD1222 recipients with second doses at about 4 weeks or about 12 weeks were pooled, because spike-specific TCR depth and breadth did not differ between schedules. A total of 233 trial participants underwent TCR sequencing, of whom around 200 received two doses of AZD1222 and 26 received two doses of the MenACWY control vaccine. Enrollment into the trials was organized by age into subgroups of 18-55, 56-69 and 70-plus years, and those subgroups contained about 160, 30 and 59 TCR-sequenced participants, respectively. Results and caveats for the whole study, not just this receptor: Reportedly, almost half of the unique spike-specific TCRs recognized epitopes lying outside the regions that are mutated in the B.1.351 and B.1.1.7 variants. Most participants were white British and females outnumbered males, and the authors suggested that clonal diversity may have been underestimated. The 56-69-year group was small, and its depth increase did not reach significance, likely because of low power. Because no day 14 peak-response samples were available, repertoires were characterized only after the peak T cell response. Vaccine-associated CD4 TCRs spanned the whole spike protein, with dominant responses in regions 160-218 and 743-854. Conclusions about previously exposed vaccinees are limited, since just five to seven AZD1222 recipients were seropositive for SARS-CoV-2 at baseline. After two AZD1222 doses, spike-specific TCR breadth and depth were significantly higher than at day 0 and than in MenACWY recipients.

Here V drops 6 bases and J drops 9 bases, and the junction holds 11 bases not matched to any gene. CDR1 MDHEN and CDR2 SYDVKM were looked up in the germline V gene. The CDR3, cysteine through phenylalanine, is 15 amino acids long. Only the CDR3 DNA is retained, 45 bases long and in frame from the first base. The time point tag for this specimen amounts to: baseline before first vaccination. The vaccinee samples were drawn from two UK trials, COV001 and COV002, one of which was a single-blind randomized controlled phase 2/3 trial testing AZD1222 (ChAdOx1 nCoV-19) in healthy adults. For TCRbeta chain sequencing, PBMC samples were collected from trial participants at day 0 and at day 28 after the second dose. The CDR3 regions of human TCRbeta chains were analyzed by immunosequencing. In the source study's methods: TCRs in the repertoires were compared against a reference library of SARS-CoV-2-specific TCRs that had been generated with the MIRA antigen-specificity platform. Breadth was defined as the fraction of unique TCRs that were SARS-CoV-2-associated, and depth was defined as the fraction of total T cells that were SARS-CoV-2-associated. Using the MIRA data, every spike-specific TCR was mapped to the spike region that the TCR reacted to and assigned to either a CD4 or a CD8 class. Log10-transformed breadth and depth values were compared by one-way ANOVA with Sidak's multiple comparisons tests. This immuneACCESS table, as held by TCRdb, lists in-frame sequences with V and J called but not all clones. Of the missing ones, under half trace to an unresolved V gene in checked studies; the others have no known cause. V and J calls and clone size are those listed in that table; D and trimming were worked out from the DNA. This sample has 150,000 to 200,000 clones in its table, and around 89% of those were observed once. The leading ten clones occupy 5% to 7% of the sample.

This TCR was recovered from an adult in good health. The sequence links TRBV28 to TRBJ2-3; 11 junctional bases match TRBD2. Here the sequenced sample was peripheral blood, taken on day 0 of AZD1222 vaccination. The DNA reads as follows: TGTGCCAGCAGCACTAGCGGGGGTGTCCTTCGGACGCAGTATTTT. Translated, it gives CASSTSGGVLRTQYF.